A selection of T cell receptor beta chains follows, all from one sample in a study of cytomegalovirus exposure and HLA in healthy donors. The table came from immunoSEQ multiplex PCR; TCRdb's copy has only in-frame clones and leaves some out. In the table there are roughly 120,000 clones, 8% to 9.5% of which are singletons. The sample comprised PBMCs. These receptors all come from a man aged 40-50 years in good health and CMV-seronegative. Each CDR3 is given with its conserved first and last residue. A D gene is named only where the DNA matches it firmly. Expanded clones are given a class, and other clones once, few, many or no size at all.

size	J	V	D	CDR3	DNA
NA	TRBJ1-2	TRBV7-8	NA	CASSLDRDYGYTF	TGTGCCAGCAGCTTAGACCGGGACTATGGCTACACCTTC
NA	TRBJ2-7	TRBV30	TRBD1	CAWSTTGGYEQYF	TGTGCCTGGAGTACGACAGGGGGCTACGAGCAGTACTTC
few	TRBJ1-1	TRBV21-1	NA	CASSKRTILGTEAFF	TGTGCCAGCAGCAAACGGACAATCCTGGGCACTGAAGCTTTCTTT
NA	TRBJ1-4	TRBV19	NA	CASSMQYENEKLFF	TGTGCCAGTAGTATGCAGTACGAAAATGAAAAACTGTTTTTT
few	TRBJ1-2	TRBV10-3	NA	CAISEGELNYGYTF	TGTGCCATCAGTGAGGGTGAACTTAACTATGGCTACACCTTC
few	TRBJ2-3	TRBV9	NA	CASSVVGGDTDTQYF	TGTGCCAGCAGCGTAGTAGGGGGGGACACAGATACGCAGTATTTT
few	TRBJ2-3	TRBV10-3	NA	CAISSGLLSTDTQYF	TGTGCCATCAGTTCTGGACTACTTAGCACAGATACGCAGTATTTT
NA	TRBJ2-3	TRBV13	NA	CASRMGADTQYF	TGTGCCAGCAGGATGGGGGCCGATACGCAGTATTTT
few	TRBJ2-1	TRBV7-8	TRBD2	CASSPRLAGNEQFF	TGTGCCAGCAGCCCCCGGCTAGCGGGCAATGAGCAGTTCTTC
NA	TRBJ2-3	TRBV6-4	TRBD1	CASSDRPTGVDTQYF	TGTGCCAGCAGTGACCGCCCGACAGGGGTGGATACGCAGTATTTT
few	TRBJ1-1	TRBV7-2	TRBD1	CASSFQGARTEAFF	TGTGCCAGCAGCTTTCAGGGGGCGAGGACTGAAGCTTTCTTT
few	TRBJ2-2	TRBV5-1	TRBD2	CASSPTSSGELFF	TGCGCCAGCAGCCCGACTAGCTCCGGGGAGCTGTTTTTT
NA	TRBJ2-5	TRBV19	TRBD1	CASSLQGQETQYF	TGTGCCAGTAGTCTACAGGGGCAGGAGACCCAGTACTTC
NA	TRBJ2-7	TRBV7-2	TRBD2	CASSLVGGGLYEQYF	TGTGCCAGCAGCTTAGTGGGGGGGGGACTCTACGAGCAGTACTTC
NA	TRBJ2-6	TRBV7-2	TRBD1	CASSHTGTGGSGANVLTF	TGTGCCAGCAGTCATACCGGGACAGGGGGTTCTGGGGCCAACGTCCTGACTTTC
NA	TRBJ2-6	TRBV2	TRBD1	CARGGLGSGANVLTF	TGTGCCAGAGGGGGCTTAGGTTCCGGGGCCAACGTCCTGACTTTC
few	TRBJ2-2	TRBV5-6	TRBD2	CASNRFRLAEIGELFF	TGTGCCAGCAACCGTTTCCGACTAGCGGAGATCGGGGAGCTGTTTTTT
NA	TRBJ2-7	TRBV9	NA	CASSVGPRYEQYF	TGTGCCAGCAGCGTAGGGCCACGCTACGAGCAGTACTTC
NA	TRBJ2-7	TRBV4-1	TRBD1	CASSQDRQGLYEQYF	TGCGCCAGCAGCCAAGACCGACAGGGCCTATACGAGCAGTACTTC
few	TRBJ2-1	TRBV27	TRBD1	CASSRTGRNEQFF	TGTGCCAGCAGCCGGACAGGGAGAAATGAGCAGTTCTTC
few	TRBJ1-1	TRBV28	TRBD1	CASSLWGQLNTEAFF	TGTGCCAGCAGTTTATGGGGACAGCTAAACACTGAAGCTTTCTTT
NA	TRBJ1-5	TRBV19	NA	CASSIVGGTSNQPQHF	TGTGCCAGTAGTATAGTGGGGGGAACGAGCAATCAGCCCCAGCATTTT
few	TRBJ2-3	TRBV4-2	TRBD2	CASSQAPGLGGTDTQYF	TGTGCCAGCAGCCAAGCGCCGGGACTAGGCGGGACAGATACGCAGTATTTT
few	TRBJ1-4	TRBV28	NA	CASSLLSTEEKLFF	TGTGCCAGCAGTTTATTAAGTACAGAGGAAAAACTGTTTTTT
few	TRBJ2-7	TRBV7-9	TRBD1	CASSRLTGTGDYEQYF	TGTGCCAGCAGCCGCCTAACCGGGACAGGGGACTACGAGCAGTACTTC
NA	TRBJ2-3	TRBV7-8	NA	CASSLLAAGADTQYF	TGTGCCAGCAGCTTGCTGGCAGCCGGGGCAGATACGCAGTATTTT
NA	TRBJ2-7	TRBV4-1	TRBD1	CASSQDLGRGLNEQYF	TGCGCCAGCAGCCAAGATTTAGGCAGGGGGCTCAACGAGCAGTACTTT
NA	TRBJ1-1	TRBV5-4	NA	CASSSRGNTEAFF	TGTGCCAGCAGCTCTAGAGGGAACACTGAAGCTTTCTTT
few	TRBJ2-2	TRBV5-4	NA	CASSFISQNTGELFF	TGTGCCAGCAGCTTCATTTCCCAAAACACCGGGGAGCTGTTTTTT
NA	TRBJ1-4	TRBV27	TRBD1	CASSLRGTGSEKLFF	TGTGCCAGCAGTTTAAGAGGGACAGGGAGTGAAAAACTGTTTTTT
medium-sized	TRBJ1-2	TRBV27	NA	CASSPPGLQGYTF	TGTGCCAGCAGTCCCCCAGGACTCCAGGGCTACACCTTC
few	TRBJ1-2	TRBV5-1	NA	CASRLEGDGYTF	TGCGCCAGCAGGCTTGAGGGGGATGGCTACACCTTC
few	TRBJ1-5	TRBV2	TRBD1	CASSEGTGVQPQHF	TGTGCCAGCAGTGAAGGGACAGGGGTCCAGCCCCAGCATTTT
few	TRBJ2-3	TRBV6-1	TRBD1	CASSALTGGLDTQYF	TGTGCCAGCAGTGCCTTGACAGGGGGCCTCGATACGCAGTATTTT
few	TRBJ1-5	TRBV5-1	NA	CASSLVGASNQPQHF	TGCGCCAGCAGCTTGGTGGGGGCTAGCAATCAGCCCCAGCATTTT
NA	TRBJ2-7	TRBV7-9	NA	CAVLAGYEQYF	TGTGCCGTACTAGCTGGCTACGAGCAGTACTTC
NA	TRBJ1-1	TRBV5-4	NA	CASSFGQGIEAFF	TGTGCCAGCAGCTTCGGACAAGGGATTGAAGCTTTCTTT
few	TRBJ2-3	TRBV6-5	NA	CASSYRRTSTDTQYF	TGTGCCAGCAGTTATAGGCGGACTAGCACAGATACGCAGTATTTT
NA	TRBJ2-2	TRBV27	NA	CASSIQGFNTGELFF	TGTGCCAGCAGTATACAGGGTTTTAACACCGGGGAGCTGTTTTTT
NA	TRBJ1-2	TRBV29-1	TRBD1	CSVEKGKGASYTF	TGCAGCGTTGAAAAAGGAAAGGGGGCAAGCTATACCTTC
NA	TRBJ2-1	TRBV5-1	TRBD2	CASSSIAGGYNEQFF	TGCGCCAGCAGCTCTATAGCGGGGGGATACAATGAGCAGTTCTTC
NA	TRBJ2-1	TRBV7-6	TRBD2	CASSLSTASGGMNEQFF	TGTGCCAGCAGCTTAAGTACTGCTAGCGGGGGGATGAATGAGCAGTTCTTC
few	TRBJ2-7	TRBV28	NA	CASSLWLDSSYEQYF	TGTGCCAGCAGTTTATGGCTAGATAGCTCCTACGAGCAGTACTTC
NA	TRBJ1-1	TRBV11-2	NA	CASSPWGGLERNTEAFF	TGTGCCAGCAGCCCTTGGGGGGGACTGGAACGCAACACTGAAGCTTTCTTT
few	TRBJ2-7	TRBV7-9	TRBD2	CASSLVGSLAVNSYEQYF	TGTGCCAGCAGCTTAGTTGGTTCCCTAGCGGTTAATTCCTACGAGCAGTACTTC
few	TRBJ1-6	TRBV19	TRBD1	CASSTSWTGEVSPLHF	TGTGCCAGTAGTACCTCTTGGACAGGGGAGGTTTCACCCCTCCACTTT
few	TRBJ1-1	TRBV4-1	NA	CASSHRTVGSTEAFF	TGCGCCAGCAGCCACCGGACAGTAGGGAGCACTGAAGCTTTCTTT
NA	TRBJ2-2	TRBV5-1	NA	CASSSSPGTNTGELFF	TGCGCCAGCAGCTCCTCCCCAGGAACGAACACCGGGGAGCTGTTTTTT
NA	TRBJ2-7	TRBV7-6	NA	CASSFGLASYEQYF	TGTGCCAGCAGCTTTGGGCTAGCGAGCTACGAGCAGTACTTC
NA	TRBJ2-3	TRBV5-4	TRBD1	CASSLVKGASTDTQYF	TGTGCCAGCAGCTTGGTGAAGGGGGCTAGCACAGATACGCAGTATTTT